This entry lists 21 T cell receptor beta chains sequenced from one sample in a study of T cell responses to AZD1222 COVID-19 vaccine. Clones were sequenced by immunoSEQ multiplex PCR, and TCRdb holds only the in-frame ones, with some missing. The data show over 100,000 clones, with 90% seen just once and less than 8.5% held by the top ten. Sequenced here: peripheral blood, sampled on day 0 of AZD1222 vaccination. These receptors came from an adult in good health.

CDR3 amino acids: CASSDQGRNTGELFF. The CDR3 region has the DNA TGTGCCAGCAGTGACCAGGGGCGCAACACCGGGGAGCTGTTTTTT. The chain employs TRBV6-1 and TRBJ2-2; possible D gene TRBD1, 6 bases. Germline CDR1 and CDR2: MNHNS and SASEGT. The V end lost 3 bases, the J end lost 2 bases, and 10 bases lay between the germline ends. The CDR3 has 15 residues.

The chain links TRBV6-5 to TRBJ1-5, with unresolved D. There are 14 residues in the CDR3. Germline CDR1 is MNHEY and CDR2 is SVGAGI. V gave up 8 bases and J gave up 4 bases, with 15 bases separating them. As DNA, the CDR3 is TGTGCCAGCTCGTCCGGAGTTGGTAATCAGCCCCAGCATTTT. Amino acids: CASSSGVGNQPQHF.

V gene TRBV5-1 combines with J gene TRBJ1-4, with 9 bases that match TRBD1. J lost 1 base, V lost 3 bases, and 4 bases had no gene match. CDR1 and CDR2 (germline): SGHRS, YFSETQ. The CDR3 has 16 amino acids. The CDR3 nucleotides are TGCGCCAGCAGCTATTACAGGGGGCAAACTAATGAAAAACTGTTTTTT. Its protein product is CASSYYRGQTNEKLFF. Full variable domain (missing parts from reference TRBV5-1 and TRBJ1-4): KAGVTQTPRYLIKTRGQQVTLSCSPISGHRSVSWYQQTPGQGLQFLFEYFSETQRNKGNFPGRFSGRQFSNSRSEMNVSTLELGDSALYLCASSYYRGQTNEKLFFGSGTQLSVL.

V usage is TRBV12-3 or TRBV12-4 and J usage is TRBJ2-3; TRBD2 agrees at 8 bases. J gave up 2 bases and V 8 bases, and 3 bases lay outside the gene matches. This CDR3 comprises 13 residues. The CDR3: CASRGGHTDTQYF. The CDR3 DNA follows: TGTGCCAGCCGGGGGGGGCACACAGATACGCAGTATTTT.

This chain joins TRBV7-8 and TRBJ2-2; TRBD1 matches 9 bases. V was clipped by 1 base and J by 8 bases; unmatched bases: 11. CDR3 length: 17 amino acids. CDR1 and CDR2 from the germline V gene are SGHVS and FQNEAQ. The CDR3 here is CASSLEIRQGVRGELFF. The DNA of the CDR3 is TGTGCCAGCAGCTTAGAGATTCGACAGGGGGTACGAGGGGAGCTGTTTTTT.

V and J are TRBV10-1 and TRBJ2-5; 9 nucleotides agree with TRBD1. This CDR3 is built from 17 residues. The J segment lost 5 bases and the V segment lost 4 bases, leaving 14 bases of the junction unmatched. Germline loops: CDR1 WNHNN, CDR2 SYGVQD (reference sequence). The CDR3, as DNA: TGCGCCAGCAGTGTCCCCCCCCACAGGGGGCTCTGGGAGACCCAGTACTTC. It encodes CASSVPPHRGLWETQYF.

The V and J genes are TRBV9 and TRBJ2-3; 9 bases map to TRBD2. CDR1 SGDLS and CDR2 YYNGEE come from the germline V gene. V shed 3 bases, J shed 4 bases, and the junction held 6 bases outside the gene matches. The CDR3 runs 15 residues. Here the CDR3 DNA reads TGTGCCAGCAGCGCCCTAGCGGGGTTCCCAGATACGCAGTATTTT. Protein: CASSALAGFPDTQYF.

The CDR3 sequence: CASSLEGNEQYF. As DNA, the CDR3 is TGCGCCAGCAGCTTGGAAGGGAACGAGCAGTACTTC. V usage is TRBV5-1 and J usage is TRBJ2-7; D remains ambiguous. CDR1 is SGHRS, CDR2 YFSETQ, per germline. V was trimmed by 0 bases and J by 5 bases, leaving 6 bases between them. The CDR3 is made up of 12 amino acids.

This clone is judged medium-sized. The chain employs TRBV6-5 and TRBJ2-7; D possibly uses TRBD1 or TRBD2 (5 bases each). The CDR3 sequence is 14 residues long. With 6 bases removed from V and 0 bases from J, the gap between germline ends came to 12 bases. Germline CDR1 and CDR2: MNHEY and SVGAGI. The CDR3 is CASRSGPSSYEQYF. CDR3 DNA: TGTGCCAGCAGGTCGGGACCGAGCTCCTACGAGCAGTACTTC.

The rearrangement uses TRBV27 and TRBJ1-2; 7 bases are a match to TRBD1. J lost 1 base, V lost 10 bases, and 6 bases had no gene match. CDR1 is MNHEY, CDR2 SMNVEV, per germline (reference sequence). The CDR3 has 13 amino acids. The CDR3 nucleotides are TGTGCCACAAAGGACAGGAGTAACTATGGCTACACCTTC. This translates into CATKDRSNYGYTF.

This clone was detected once. This rearrangement joins TRBV6-5 to TRBJ2-7; D unclear. This CDR3 is built from 11 residues. Trimming cost V 6 bases and J 5 bases, with 8 bases left between them. CDR1 is MNHEY and CDR2 is SVGAGI in the germline V gene. In nucleotides, the CDR3 is TGTGCCAGCAGCGATAGCAACGAGCAGTACTTC. Its protein is CASSDSNEQYF.

The V and J genes are TRBV6-5 and TRBJ2-2; 7 positions agree with TRBD1. The J segment lost 6 bases and the V segment lost 6 bases, leaving 7 bases of the junction unmatched. In germline, CDR1 is MNHEY, CDR2 SVGAGI. The length of the CDR3 is 14 residues. CDR3 sequence reads: CASRSQGTAGELFF. The CDR3 DNA sequence: TGTGCCAGCAGATCACAGGGGACGGCCGGGGAGCTGTTTTTT.

The rearrangement uses TRBV4-1 and TRBJ2-7; TRBD1 agrees at 7 bases. There are 17 residues in the CDR3. The germline V gene has CDR1 MGHRA and CDR2 YSYEKL. Trimming at V came to 3 bases and at J to 1 base, leaving 12 bases not matched to a gene. The CDR3 sequence is CASSQGAGTDFSYEQYF. CDR3 bases: TGCGCCAGCAGCCAGGGAGCCGGGACAGACTTTTCCTACGAGCAGTACTTC.

The CDR3 is CASSADSKSQPQHF. The CDR3 DNA sequence: TGTGCCAGCAGCGCTGACAGCAAAAGTCAGCCCCAGCATTTT. The genes are TRBV5-6 and TRBJ1-5, with a weak D call TRBD1 (5 bases). The CDR3 consists of 14 residues. Trimming took off 4 bases at V and 6 bases at J, with 14 bases between the two ends. Germline-derived CDR1 and CDR2 are SGHDT and YYEEEE.

This chain joins TRBV13 and TRBJ1-1; the D gene is possibly TRBD1 (6 bases). Germline loops: CDR1 PRHDT, CDR2 FYEKMQ (reference sequence). The germline V and J ends were trimmed by 8 bases and 0 bases, with 10 bases remaining between them. CDR3 size: 13 residues. CDR3 residues: CASWGRLNTEAFF. The CDR3 coding sequence is TGTGCCAGCTGGGGGCGCCTGAACACTGAAGCTTTCTTT.

To note about this clone: A read error may produce the germline difference seen at one junction end. The chain has TRBV4-2 and TRBJ2-3; 10 nucleotides align to TRBD2. The CDR3 spans 16 residues. Germline-derived CDR1 and CDR2 are LGHNA and YNFKEQ. The CDR3: CVSSQERGGRTDTQYF. The CDR3 DNA reads TGTGTCAGCAGCCAAGAGCGGGGGGGAAGAACAGATACGCAGTATTTT.

This chain links TRBV7-9 with TRBJ1-2; D not resolved. The CDR3 is 14 amino acids. Germline V gene lookup returns CDR1 SEHNR and CDR2 FQNEAQ (reference sequence). Trimming stripped 4 bases from V and 8 bases from J, with 17 bases between. CDR3 in amino acids: CASSWLPSFEGYTF. CDR3 coding DNA: TGTGCCAGCAGCTGGCTACCGTCGTTTGAAGGCTACACCTTC.

This chain links TRBV5-6 with TRBJ1-3; D is uncertain. Between the trimmed V and J ends, which lost 4 bases and 2 bases, there was a span of 13 bases. Germline-derived CDR1 and CDR2 are SGHDT and YYEEEE. The CDR3 contains 15 residues. CDR3 sequence: CASSGAKPAGNTIYF. The CDR3 bases are TGTGCCAGCAGCGGTGCAAAGCCGGCTGGAAACACCATATATTTT.

The chain combines TRBV4-3 with TRBJ2-6, with 10 bases identical to TRBD2. Germline V gene sequence: CDR1 LGHNA, CDR2 YSLEER. The trim removed 2 bases at V and 0 bases at J, leaving 7 bases unmatched. This CDR3 contains 19 residues. CDR3 region: CASSQYSGGYDSGANVLTF. CDR3 in DNA: TGCGCCAGCAGCCAATATAGCGGGGGGTACGACTCTGGGGCCAACGTCCTGACTTTC.

V is TRBV5-1 and J is TRBJ1-2; TRBD1 agrees at 7 bases. Germline trimming cut 4 bases from V and 0 bases from J; bases unmatched to any gene: 9. Germline V gene sequence: CDR1 SGHRS, CDR2 YFSETQ. This CDR3 contains 16 residues. This chain's CDR3 is CASSLGQDLANYGYTF. Written as DNA, the CDR3 is TGCGCCAGCAGCCTCGGACAGGACCTAGCTAACTATGGCTACACCTTC.

This chain links TRBV3-1 (or the pseudogene TRBV3-2) with TRBJ1-2, with D maybe TRBD1 (5 bases). In germline, CDR1 is LGHDT, CDR2 YNNKEL (reference sequence). The V and J ends lost 6 bases and 2 bases respectively, with 16 bases between them. This CDR3 comprises 15 residues. The CDR3 DNA is TGTGCCAGCAGTCAGCCGGGACTTTCAAACTATGGCTACACCTTC. Amino acid sequence: CASSQPGLSNYGYTF.